Listed here is a single TCR beta chain. Its antigen is still unknown. This sample stems from a study of a mutant IDH1 vaccine in newly diagnosed glioma. Study context: Vaccinations were initiated 4-6 weeks following radiotherapy alone, or were given together with temozolomide cycles. Averaging approximately 40 years of age, treated patients were about 62% male and about 38% female.

Time point denoted: week 35, safety follow-up. Each vaccine dose was 300 ug of mutant IDH1 20-mer peptide, with topical imiquimod. Across weeks 1, 3, 5, 7, 11, 15, 19 and 23, patients received a vaccination each time, eight in all. Those who donated had recent WHO grade 3 or 4 IDH1-mutant, ATRX-lost astrocytomas. Germline V gives CDR1 SGDLS, CDR2 YYNGEE. The CDR3 has 13 residues. The germline V and J ends were trimmed by 3 bases and 6 bases, with 13 bases remaining between them. Sequencing used immunoSEQ multiplex PCR; TCRdb keeps in-frame clones, though not all of them. Of around 70,000 clones in the sample, around 90% were seen once.

The source material was PBMCs, sampled from a glioma patient whose treatment included an IDH1 peptide vaccine. V gene TRBV9 combines with J gene TRBJ2-7, with unresolved D. The sequence derives from a man under 40 with glioma. The CDR3 region is CASSGASVAEQYF. CDR3 DNA: TGTGCCAGCAGCGGGGCCTCAGTCGCCGAGCAGTACTTC. The whole variable domain, filled in from reference TRBV9 and TRBJ2-7, reads DSGVTQTPKHLITATGQRVTLRCSPRSGDLSVYWYQQSLDQGLQFLIQYYNGEERAKGNILERFSAQQFPDLHSELNLSSLELGDSALYFCASSGASVAEQYFGPGTRLTVT.